The 3 T cell receptor beta chains presented below share a single source sample, sequenced in a study of T cells in women clearing cervical HPV infection. Sequenced by immunoSEQ multiplex PCR; TCRdb stores in-frame clones only, minus some. The data include roughly 22,000 clones; the top ten clones carry more than 9%. Sequenced material: blood buffy coat. These receptors were obtained from a woman between 18 and 75 years old with a cervical HPV16 infection that either progressed to CIN3+ or cleared (not recorded which).

Comments on this clone: The read terminates 3 residues before the CDR3 end, so the remaining end is supplied by the germline J gene. The genes are TRBV12-3 or TRBV12-4 and TRBJ1-1, with D uncertain. Trimming removed 4 bases from V and 1 base from J, with 10 bases in between. The CDR3 spans 14 residues. The part of the CDR3 DNA that was read is TGTGCCAGCAGTTCCGGTGGGCCGAACACTGAA. It translates to CASSSGGPNTE. The complete CDR3 sequence is CASSSGGPNTEAFF.

To note about this clone: Sequencing ends 3 residues short of the CDR3 end; the germline J gene provides the rest. The chain carries TRBV19 and TRBJ2-4; 10 nucleotides match TRBD1. Germline-derived CDR1 and CDR2 are LNHDA and SQIVND (reference sequence). The CDR3 extends over 14 amino acids. The CDR3 reads CASTPGQGSRGQYF. The CDR3 DNA, read in part, is TGTGCCAGTACTCCGGGACAGGGGTCTCGTGGT.

Remarks on this clone: At one boundary the junction diverges from the germline segment, which might be a read error. Coverage ceases 3 residues before the CDR3 finishes, and the germline J gene fills in the end. This rearrangement joins TRBV7-1 to TRBJ2-2; 12 nucleotides match TRBD1. TRBV7-1 is an ORF for which the function is uncertain. There are 21 residues in the CDR3. This CDR3 is CSSSSPDTGTGGPPYNSPLFF. The sequenced part of the CDR3 DNA is TGTTCCAGCAGCTCGCCGGATACCGGGACAGGGGGCCCGCCCTATAATTCACCG.